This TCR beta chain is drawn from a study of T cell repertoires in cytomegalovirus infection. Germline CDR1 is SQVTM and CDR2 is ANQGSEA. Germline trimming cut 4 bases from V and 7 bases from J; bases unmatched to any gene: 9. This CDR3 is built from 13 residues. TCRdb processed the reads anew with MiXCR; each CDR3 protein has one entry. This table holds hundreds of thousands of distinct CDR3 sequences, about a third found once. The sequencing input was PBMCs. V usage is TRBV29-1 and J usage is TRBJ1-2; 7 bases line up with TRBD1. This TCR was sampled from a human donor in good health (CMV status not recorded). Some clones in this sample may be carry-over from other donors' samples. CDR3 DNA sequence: TGCAGCGTTGGAGACAGGGCAAGAGGTGGCTACACCTTC. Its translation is CSVGDRARGGYTF.